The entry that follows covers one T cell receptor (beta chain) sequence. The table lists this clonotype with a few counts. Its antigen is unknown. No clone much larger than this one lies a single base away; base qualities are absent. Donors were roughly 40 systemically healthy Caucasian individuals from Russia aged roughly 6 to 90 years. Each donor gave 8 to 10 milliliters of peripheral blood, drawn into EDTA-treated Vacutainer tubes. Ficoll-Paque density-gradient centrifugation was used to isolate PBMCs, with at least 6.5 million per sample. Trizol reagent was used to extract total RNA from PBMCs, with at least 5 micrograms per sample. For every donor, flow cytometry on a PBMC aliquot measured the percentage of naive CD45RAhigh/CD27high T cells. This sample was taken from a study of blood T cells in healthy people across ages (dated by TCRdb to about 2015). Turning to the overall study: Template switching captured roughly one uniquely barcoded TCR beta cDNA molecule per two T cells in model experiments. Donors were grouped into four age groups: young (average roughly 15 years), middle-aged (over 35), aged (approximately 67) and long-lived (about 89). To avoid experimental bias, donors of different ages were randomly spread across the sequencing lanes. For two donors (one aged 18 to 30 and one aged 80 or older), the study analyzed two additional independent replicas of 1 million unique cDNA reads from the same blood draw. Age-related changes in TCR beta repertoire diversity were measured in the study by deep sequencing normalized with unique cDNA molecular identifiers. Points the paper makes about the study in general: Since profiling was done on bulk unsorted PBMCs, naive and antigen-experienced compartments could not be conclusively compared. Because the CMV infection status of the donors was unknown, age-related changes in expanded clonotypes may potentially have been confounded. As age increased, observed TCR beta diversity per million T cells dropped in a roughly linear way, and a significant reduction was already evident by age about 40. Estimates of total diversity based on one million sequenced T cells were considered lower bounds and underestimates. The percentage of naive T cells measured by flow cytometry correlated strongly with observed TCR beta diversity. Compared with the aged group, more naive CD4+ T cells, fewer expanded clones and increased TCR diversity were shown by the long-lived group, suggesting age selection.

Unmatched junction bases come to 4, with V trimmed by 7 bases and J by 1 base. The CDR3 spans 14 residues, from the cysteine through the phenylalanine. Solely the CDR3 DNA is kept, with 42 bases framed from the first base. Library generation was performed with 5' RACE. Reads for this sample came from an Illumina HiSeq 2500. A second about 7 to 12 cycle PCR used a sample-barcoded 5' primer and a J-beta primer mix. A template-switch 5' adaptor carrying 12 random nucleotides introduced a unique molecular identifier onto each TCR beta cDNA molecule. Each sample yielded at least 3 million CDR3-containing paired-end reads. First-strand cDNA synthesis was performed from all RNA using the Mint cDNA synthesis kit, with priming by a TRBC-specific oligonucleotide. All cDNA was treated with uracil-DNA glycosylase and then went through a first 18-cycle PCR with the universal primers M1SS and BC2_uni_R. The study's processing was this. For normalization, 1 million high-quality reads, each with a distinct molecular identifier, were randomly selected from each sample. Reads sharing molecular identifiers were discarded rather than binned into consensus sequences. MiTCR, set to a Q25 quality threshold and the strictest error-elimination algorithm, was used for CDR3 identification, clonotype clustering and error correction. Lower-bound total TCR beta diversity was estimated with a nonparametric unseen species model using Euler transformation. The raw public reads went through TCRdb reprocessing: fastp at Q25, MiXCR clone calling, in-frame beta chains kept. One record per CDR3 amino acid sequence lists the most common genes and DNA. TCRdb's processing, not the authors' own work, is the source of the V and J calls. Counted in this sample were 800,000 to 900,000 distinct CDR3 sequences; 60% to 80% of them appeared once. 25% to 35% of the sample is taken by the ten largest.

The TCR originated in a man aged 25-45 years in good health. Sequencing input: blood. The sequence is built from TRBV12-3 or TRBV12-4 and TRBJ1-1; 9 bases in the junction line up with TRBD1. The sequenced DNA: TGTGCCAGCAACCGGACAGGGGAGAACACTGAAGCTTTCTTT. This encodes CASNRTGENTEAFF.